This is a list of T cell receptor beta chains from one sample in a study of regulatory T cells in long-lasting Graves disease. One entry per CDR3 protein results from TCRdb running MiXCR on the multiplex PCR reads. The sample lists 350,000 to 450,000 distinct CDR3 sequences, about 15% occurring once. This sample also appeared in a second study, on T cells in Graves' hyperthyroidism and ophthalmopathy.

Here the sequenced sample was peripheral blood mononuclear cells (PBMCs), taken at new diagnosis, from a patient treated with antithyroid drugs. These receptors all stem from a woman aged 30 to 39 with Graves disease. The CDR3 runs from the conserved cysteine through the conserved F or W. Each record gives: D gene, J gene, clone size, V gene, CDR3 DNA, CDR3 protein. The D gene is left open where the match is weak. The listing skips clone size in some rows; elsewhere it reads once, few, many or a size class.

d_gene: TRBD2; j_gene: TRBJ2-7; abundance: -; v_gene: TRBV6-9; CDR3nt: TGTGCCAGCAGTTACCGGGGACTAGCGGGAGACGAGCAGTACTTC; CDR3aa: CASSYRGLAGDEQYF
d_gene: -; j_gene: TRBJ2-7; abundance: many; v_gene: TRBV10-3; CDR3nt: TGTGCCATCAGTGAGGGCGGGACCCACGAGCAGTACTTC; CDR3aa: CAISEGGTHEQYF
d_gene: TRBD1; j_gene: TRBJ2-3; abundance: many; v_gene: TRBV7-2; CDR3nt: TGTGCCAGCAGCCTGGACAGGATAAGCACAGATACGCAGTATTTT; CDR3aa: CASSLDRISTDTQYF
d_gene: TRBD2; j_gene: TRBJ2-7; abundance: many; v_gene: TRBV6-5; CDR3nt: TGTGCCAGCAGTTCCTCTAGCGGGAGGAATACCTACGAGCAGTACTTC; CDR3aa: CASSSSSGRNTYEQYF
d_gene: TRBD2; j_gene: TRBJ2-7; abundance: many; v_gene: TRBV28; CDR3nt: TGTGCCAGCTCTAGCGGGGTACCCTCCTACGAGCAGTACTTC; CDR3aa: CASSSGVPSYEQYF
d_gene: -; j_gene: TRBJ1-5; abundance: -; v_gene: TRBV19; CDR3nt: TGTGCCAGTAGTACAGACAGATATAGCAATCAGCCCCAGCATTTT; CDR3aa: CASSTDRYSNQPQHF
d_gene: TRBD1; j_gene: TRBJ1-1; abundance: -; v_gene: TRBV20-1; CDR3nt: TGCAGTGCTGATGACAGGGTGTCTGAAGCTTTCTTT; CDR3aa: CSADDRVSEAFF
d_gene: -; j_gene: TRBJ2-1; abundance: many; v_gene: TRBV14; CDR3nt: TGTGCCAGCAGCCAAGAGGCGATCGGGGAGCAGTTCTTC; CDR3aa: CASSQEAIGEQFF
d_gene: -; j_gene: TRBJ2-4; abundance: -; v_gene: TRBV19; CDR3nt: TGTGCCAGTAGTGACCCACTCGCGGATGCCAAAAACATTCAGTACTTC; CDR3aa: CASSDPLADAKNIQYF
d_gene: -; j_gene: TRBJ1-1; abundance: many; v_gene: TRBV3-1; CDR3nt: TGTGCCAGCAGCCAATGGGATACAGGAAACACTGAAGCTTTCTTT; CDR3aa: CASSQWDTGNTEAFF